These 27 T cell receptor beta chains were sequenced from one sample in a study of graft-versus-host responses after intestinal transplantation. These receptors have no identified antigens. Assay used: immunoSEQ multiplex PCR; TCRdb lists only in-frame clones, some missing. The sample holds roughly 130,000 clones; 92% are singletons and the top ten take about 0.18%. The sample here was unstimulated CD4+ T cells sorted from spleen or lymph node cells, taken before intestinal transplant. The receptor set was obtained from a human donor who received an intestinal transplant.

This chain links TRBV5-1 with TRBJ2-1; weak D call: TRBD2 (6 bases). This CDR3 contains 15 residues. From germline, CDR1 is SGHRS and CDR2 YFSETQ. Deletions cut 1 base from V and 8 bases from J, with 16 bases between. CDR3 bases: TGCGCCAGCAGCTTGCGAGCGACTAGTATAGATGAGCAGTTCTTC. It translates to CASSLRATSIDEQFF. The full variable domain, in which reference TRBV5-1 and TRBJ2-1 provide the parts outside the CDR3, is KAGVTQTPRYLIKTRGQQVTLSCSPISGHRSVSWYQQTPGQGLQFLFEYFSETQRNKGNFPGRFSGRQFSNSRSEMNVSTLELGDSALYLCASSLRATSIDEQFFGPGTRLTVL.

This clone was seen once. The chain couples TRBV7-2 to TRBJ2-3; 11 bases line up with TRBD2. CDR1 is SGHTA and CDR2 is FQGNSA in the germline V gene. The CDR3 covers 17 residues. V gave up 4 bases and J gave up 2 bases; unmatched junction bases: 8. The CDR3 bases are TGTGCCAGCAGCTCACGGACTAGCGGGTTTAACACAGATACGCAGTATTTT. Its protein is CASSSRTSGFNTDTQYF.

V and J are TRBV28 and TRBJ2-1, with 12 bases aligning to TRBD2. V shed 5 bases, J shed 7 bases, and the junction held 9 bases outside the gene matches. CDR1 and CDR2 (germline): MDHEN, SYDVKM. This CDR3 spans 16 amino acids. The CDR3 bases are TGTGCCAGCAGTCCCCCGTGGCTAGCGGGGGGGAATGAGCAGTTCTTC. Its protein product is CASSPPWLAGGNEQFF.

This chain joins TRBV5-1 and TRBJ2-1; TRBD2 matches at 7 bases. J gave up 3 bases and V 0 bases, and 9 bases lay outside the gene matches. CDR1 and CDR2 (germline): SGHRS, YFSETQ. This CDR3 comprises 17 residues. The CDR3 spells CASSLVSAGTNYNEQFF. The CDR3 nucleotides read TGCGCCAGCAGCTTGGTGTCAGCCGGGACTAACTACAATGAGCAGTTCTTC.

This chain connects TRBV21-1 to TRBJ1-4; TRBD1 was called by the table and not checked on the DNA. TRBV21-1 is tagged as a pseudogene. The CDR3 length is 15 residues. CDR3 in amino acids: CASSCFRDREEKLFF. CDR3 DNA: TGTGCCAGCAGCTGTTTTAGGGACAGGGAGGAAAAACTGTTTTTT.

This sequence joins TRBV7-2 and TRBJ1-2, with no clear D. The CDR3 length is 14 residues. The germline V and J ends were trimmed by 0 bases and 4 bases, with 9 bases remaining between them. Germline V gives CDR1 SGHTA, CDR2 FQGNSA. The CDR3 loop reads CASSLARLPYGYTF. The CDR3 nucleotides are TGTGCCAGCAGCTTAGCGAGGTTGCCCTATGGCTACACCTTC.

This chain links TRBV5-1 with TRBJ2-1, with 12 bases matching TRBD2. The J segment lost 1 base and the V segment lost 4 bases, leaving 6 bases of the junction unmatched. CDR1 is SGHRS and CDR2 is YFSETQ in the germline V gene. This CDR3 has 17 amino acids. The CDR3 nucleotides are TGCGCCAGCAGCCTAGCGGGAGGGCTGAGGTCCTACAATGAGCAGTTCTTC. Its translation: CASSLAGGLRSYNEQFF.

Here the CDR3 DNA reads TGTGCCAGCAGCTTTACCGGGACTAGCTCGTACAATGAGCAGTTCTTC. This gives the protein CASSFTGTSSYNEQFF. The chain couples TRBV7-3 to TRBJ2-1; 9 bases align to TRBD2. V lost 3 bases, J lost 4 bases, and 7 bases stayed unmatched. CDR1 and CDR2 (germline): SGHTA, FQGTGA. The CDR3 is 16 amino acids.

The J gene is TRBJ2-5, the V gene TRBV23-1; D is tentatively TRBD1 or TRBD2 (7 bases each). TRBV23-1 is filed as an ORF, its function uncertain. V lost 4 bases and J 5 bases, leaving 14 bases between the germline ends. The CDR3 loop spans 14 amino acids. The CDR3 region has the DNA TGCGCCAGCAGTCCCCCCAGGGGGGGCGAGACCCAGTACTTC. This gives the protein CASSPPRGGETQYF.

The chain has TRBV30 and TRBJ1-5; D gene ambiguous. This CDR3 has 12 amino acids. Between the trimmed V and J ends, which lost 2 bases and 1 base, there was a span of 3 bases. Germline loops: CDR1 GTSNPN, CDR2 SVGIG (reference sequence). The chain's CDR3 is CAWSRSNQPQHF. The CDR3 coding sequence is TGTGCCTGGAGTAGGAGCAATCAGCCCCAGCATTTT.

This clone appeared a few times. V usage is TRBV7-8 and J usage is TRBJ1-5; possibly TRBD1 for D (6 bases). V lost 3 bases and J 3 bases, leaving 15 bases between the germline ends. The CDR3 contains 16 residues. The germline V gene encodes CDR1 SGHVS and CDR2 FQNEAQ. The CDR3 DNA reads TGTGCCAGCAGCTTCCGTAGGGGGGGTAACAATCAGCCCCAGCATTTT. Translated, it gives CASSFRRGGNNQPQHF.

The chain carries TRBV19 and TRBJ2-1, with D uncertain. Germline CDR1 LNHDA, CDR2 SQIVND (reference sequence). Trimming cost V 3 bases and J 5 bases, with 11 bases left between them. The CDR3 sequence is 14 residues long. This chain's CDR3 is CASSISQLDNEQFF. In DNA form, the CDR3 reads TGTGCCAGTAGTATTAGTCAGTTAGACAATGAGCAGTTCTTC.

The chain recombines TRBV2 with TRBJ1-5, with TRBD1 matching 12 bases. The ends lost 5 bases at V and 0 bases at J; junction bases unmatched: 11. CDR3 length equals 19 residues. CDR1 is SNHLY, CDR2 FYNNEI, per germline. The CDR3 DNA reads TGTGCCAGCAGTAACACCGGGACAGGGGGCCACCCTAGCAATCAGCCCCAGCATTTT. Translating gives CASSNTGTGGHPSNQPQHF.

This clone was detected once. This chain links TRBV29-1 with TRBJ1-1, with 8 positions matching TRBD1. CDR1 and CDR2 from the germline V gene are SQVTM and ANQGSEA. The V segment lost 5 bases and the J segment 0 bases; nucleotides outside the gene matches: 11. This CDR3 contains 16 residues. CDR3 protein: CSVTGQGMEVNTEAFF. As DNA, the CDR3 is TGCAGCGTTACAGGACAGGGAATGGAGGTGAACACTGAAGCTTTCTTT.

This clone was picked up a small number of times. CDR3: CASSPPGGKLFF. As DNA, the CDR3 is TGTGCCAGCAGTCCCCCGGGCGGTAAACTGTTTTTT. The rearrangement joins TRBV6-1 to TRBJ1-4; D remains ambiguous. The germline V gene has CDR1 MNHNS and CDR2 SASEGT. The CDR3 contains 12 residues. V lost 5 bases and J 11 bases, leaving 12 bases between the germline ends.

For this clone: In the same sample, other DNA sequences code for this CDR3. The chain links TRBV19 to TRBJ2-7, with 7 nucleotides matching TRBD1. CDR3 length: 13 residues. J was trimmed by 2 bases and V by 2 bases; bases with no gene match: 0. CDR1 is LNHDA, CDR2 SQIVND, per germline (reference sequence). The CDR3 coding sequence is TGTGCCAGTAGTATACAGGGGGCCTACGAGCAGTACTTC. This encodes CASSIQGAYEQYF.

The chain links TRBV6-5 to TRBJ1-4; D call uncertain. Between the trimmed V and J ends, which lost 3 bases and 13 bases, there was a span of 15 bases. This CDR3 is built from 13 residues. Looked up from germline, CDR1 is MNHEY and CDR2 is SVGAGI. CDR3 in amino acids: CASSYSISKGLFF. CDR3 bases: TGTGCCAGCAGTTATAGTATCTCTAAGGGACTGTTTTTT.

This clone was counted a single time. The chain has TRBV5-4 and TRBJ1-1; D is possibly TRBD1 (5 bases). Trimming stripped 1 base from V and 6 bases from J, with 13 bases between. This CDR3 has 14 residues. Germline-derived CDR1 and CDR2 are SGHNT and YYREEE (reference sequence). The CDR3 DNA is TGTGCCAGCAGCTTGATTCAGGGAGCGGCTGAAGCTTTCTTT. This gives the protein CASSLIQGAAEAFF.

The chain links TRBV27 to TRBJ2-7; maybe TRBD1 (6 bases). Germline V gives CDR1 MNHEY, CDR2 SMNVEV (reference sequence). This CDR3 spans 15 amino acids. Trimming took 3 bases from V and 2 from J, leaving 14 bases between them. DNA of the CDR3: TGTGCCAGCAGTTTCTCAGGGGCAAATCCCTACGAGCAGTACTTC. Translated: CASSFSGANPYEQYF.

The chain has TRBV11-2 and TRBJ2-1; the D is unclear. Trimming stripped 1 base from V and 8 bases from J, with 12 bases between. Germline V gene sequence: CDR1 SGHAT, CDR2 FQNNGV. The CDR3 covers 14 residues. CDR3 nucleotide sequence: TGTGCCAGCAGCTTAGCGGGTAAAGCTGATGAGCAGTTCTTC. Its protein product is CASSLAGKADEQFF.

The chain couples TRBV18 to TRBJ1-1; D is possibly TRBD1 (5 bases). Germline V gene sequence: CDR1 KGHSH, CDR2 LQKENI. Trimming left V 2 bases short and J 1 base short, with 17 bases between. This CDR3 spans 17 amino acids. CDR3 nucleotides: TGTGCCAGCTCACCAATTACAGGTTTTGCACAGAACACTGAAGCTTTCTTT. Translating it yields CASSPITGFAQNTEAFF.

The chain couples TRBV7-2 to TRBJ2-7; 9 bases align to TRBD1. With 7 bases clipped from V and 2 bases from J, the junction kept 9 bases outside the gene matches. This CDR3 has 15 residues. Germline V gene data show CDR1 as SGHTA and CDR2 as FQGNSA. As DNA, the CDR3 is TGTGCCAGCAACTCCCGGGGGACAGGGCCCTACGAGCAGTACTTC. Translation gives CASNSRGTGPYEQYF.

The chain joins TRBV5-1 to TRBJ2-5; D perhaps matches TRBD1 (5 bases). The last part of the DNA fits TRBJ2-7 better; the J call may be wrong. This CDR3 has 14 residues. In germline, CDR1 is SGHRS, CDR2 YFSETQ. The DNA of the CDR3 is TGCGCCAGCAGAGCAGGGCCGAGCTCCTACGAGCAGTACTTC. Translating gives CASRAGPSSYEQYF.

This chain's CDR3 is CASSLRRSWDTEAFF. As DNA, the CDR3 is TGTGCCAGCAGCTTGAGGAGGTCCTGGGACACTGAAGCTTTCTTT. This rearrangement joins TRBV5-4 to TRBJ1-1, with D unresolved. V lost 1 base and J lost 3, with 13 bases in between. The CDR3 spans 15 residues. CDR1 SGHNT and CDR2 YYREEE come from the germline V gene (reference sequence).

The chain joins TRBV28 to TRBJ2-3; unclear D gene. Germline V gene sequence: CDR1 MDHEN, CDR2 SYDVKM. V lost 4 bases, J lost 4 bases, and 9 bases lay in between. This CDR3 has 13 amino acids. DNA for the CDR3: TGTGCCAGCAGTTCGGGTGGGCCAGATACGCAGTATTTT. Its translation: CASSSGGPDTQYF.

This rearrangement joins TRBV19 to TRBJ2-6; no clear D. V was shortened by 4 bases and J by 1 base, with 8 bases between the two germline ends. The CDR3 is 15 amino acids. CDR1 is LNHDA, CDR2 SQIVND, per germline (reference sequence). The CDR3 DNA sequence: TGTGCCAGTAGTAGGTCACCTTCTGGGGCCAACGTCCTGACTTTC. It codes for CASSRSPSGANVLTF.

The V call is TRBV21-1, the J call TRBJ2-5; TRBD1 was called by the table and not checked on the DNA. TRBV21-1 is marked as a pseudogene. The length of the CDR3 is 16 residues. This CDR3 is CASSRRDRGREETQYF. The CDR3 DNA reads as TGTGCCAGCAGCCGGCGGGACAGGGGACGAGAAGAGACCCAGTACTTC.